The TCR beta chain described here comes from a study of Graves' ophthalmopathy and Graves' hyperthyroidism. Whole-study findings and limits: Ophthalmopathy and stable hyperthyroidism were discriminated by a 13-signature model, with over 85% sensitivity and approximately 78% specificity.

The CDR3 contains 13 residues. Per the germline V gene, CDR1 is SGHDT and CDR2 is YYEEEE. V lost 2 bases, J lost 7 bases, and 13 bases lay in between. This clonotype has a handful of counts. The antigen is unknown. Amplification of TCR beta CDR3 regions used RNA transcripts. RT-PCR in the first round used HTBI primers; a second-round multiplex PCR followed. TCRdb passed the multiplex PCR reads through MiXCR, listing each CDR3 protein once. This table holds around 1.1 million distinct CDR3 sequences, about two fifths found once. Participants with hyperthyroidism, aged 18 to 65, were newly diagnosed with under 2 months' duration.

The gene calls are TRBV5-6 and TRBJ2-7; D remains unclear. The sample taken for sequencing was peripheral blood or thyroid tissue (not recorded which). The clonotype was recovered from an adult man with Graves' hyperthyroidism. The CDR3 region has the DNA TGTGCCAGCAGCTTTTGGCAGTTCGGGGAGCAGTACTTC. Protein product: CASSFWQFGEQYF. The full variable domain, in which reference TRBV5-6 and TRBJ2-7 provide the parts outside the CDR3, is DAGVTQSPTHLIKTRGQQVTLRCSPKSGHDTVSWYQQALGQGPQFIFQYYEEEERQRGNFPDRFSGHQFPNYSSELNVNALLLGDSALYLCASSFWQFGEQYFGPGTRLTVT.